The clone carrying this T cell receptor (beta chain) was picked up many times. The record originates from a study of T cells in Graves' hyperthyroidism and ophthalmopathy. Fresh peripheral blood, 7.5 to 10 ml, yielded the PBMCs. Researchers took RNA transcripts and amplified the TCR beta CDR3 regions from them. The HTBI primer set was used in a first-round RT-PCR of the TCR CDR3. TCRdb ran MiXCR on the multiplex PCR reads and lists one entry per CDR3 protein. In the table there are more than 550,000 distinct CDR3 sequences, over 15% of which are singletons. CDR3 length equals 16 residues. Germline V gives CDR1 LGHDT, CDR2 YNNKEL (reference sequence). V lost 0 bases to trimming and J lost 7 bases, with 13 bases between them.

The V call is TRBV3-1, the J call TRBJ1-6; D uncertain. Sequencing was done on a sample of blood. This clonotype was obtained from a woman aged 45-60 years with Graves' hyperthyroidism that later progressed to Graves' ophthalmopathy. DNA of the CDR3: TGTGCCAGCAGCCAAGATACCACGGGGAGCAATTCACCCCTCCACTTT. This gives the protein CASSQDTTGSNSPLHF.